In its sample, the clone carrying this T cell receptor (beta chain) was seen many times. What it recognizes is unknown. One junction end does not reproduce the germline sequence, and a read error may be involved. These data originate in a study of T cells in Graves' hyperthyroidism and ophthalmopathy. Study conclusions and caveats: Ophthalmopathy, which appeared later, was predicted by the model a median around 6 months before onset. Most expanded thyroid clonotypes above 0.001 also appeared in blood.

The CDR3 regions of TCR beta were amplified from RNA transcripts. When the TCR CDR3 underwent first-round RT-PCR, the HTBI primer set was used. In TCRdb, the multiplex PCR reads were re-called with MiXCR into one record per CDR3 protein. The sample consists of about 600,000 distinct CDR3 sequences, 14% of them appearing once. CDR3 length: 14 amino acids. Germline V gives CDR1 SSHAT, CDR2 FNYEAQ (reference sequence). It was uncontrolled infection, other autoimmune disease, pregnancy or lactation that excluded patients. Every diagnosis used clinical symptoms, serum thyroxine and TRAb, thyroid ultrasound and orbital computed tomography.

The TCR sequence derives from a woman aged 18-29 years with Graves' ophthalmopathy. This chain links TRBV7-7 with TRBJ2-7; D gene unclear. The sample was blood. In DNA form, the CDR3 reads TGTGCTAGCAGCCCAAATATGGGTAGTCACGAGCAGTACTTC. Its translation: CASSPNMGSHEQYF.